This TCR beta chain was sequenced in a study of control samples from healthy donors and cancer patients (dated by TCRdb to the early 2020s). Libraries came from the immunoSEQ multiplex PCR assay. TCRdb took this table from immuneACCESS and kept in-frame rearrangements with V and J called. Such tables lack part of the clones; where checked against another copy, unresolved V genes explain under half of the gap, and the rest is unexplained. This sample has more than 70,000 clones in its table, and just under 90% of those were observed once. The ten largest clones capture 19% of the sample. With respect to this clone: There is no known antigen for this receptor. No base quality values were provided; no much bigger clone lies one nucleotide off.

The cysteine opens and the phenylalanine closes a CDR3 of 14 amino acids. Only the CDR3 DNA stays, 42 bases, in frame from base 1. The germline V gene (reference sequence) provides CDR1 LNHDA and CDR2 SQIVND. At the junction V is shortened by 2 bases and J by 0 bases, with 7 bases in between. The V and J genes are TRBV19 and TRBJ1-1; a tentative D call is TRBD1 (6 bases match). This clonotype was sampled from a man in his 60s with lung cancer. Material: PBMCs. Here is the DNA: TGTGCCAGTAGTATAACAGGGATGAACACTGAAGCTTTCTTT. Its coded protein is CASSITGMNTEAFF.